A selection of T cell receptor beta chains follows, all from one sample in a study of shared clonotypes between healthy human individuals. This table comes from immunoSEQ multiplex PCR, and its TCRdb copy is limited to in-frame clones, with some not included. Of 700,000 to 950,000 clones in the sample, 96% were seen once. Sequencing was done on a sample of naive CD8+ T cells sorted from blood. Receptors originate from a man aged 25 to 45 in good health. Each CDR3 is given with its conserved first and last residue. The order of the fields is CDR3 DNA, CDR3 protein, J gene, CDR3 length, V gene, clone size, D gene. A D gene is named only where the DNA matches it firmly. The listing skips clone size in some rows; elsewhere it reads once, few, many or a size class.

CDR3 DNA: TGTGCCAGCAGCTTGATTAGGGGGCGGGGACTAATGAACACTGAAGCTTTCTTT
CDR3 protein: CASSLIRGRGLMNTEAFF
J gene: TRBJ1-1
CDR3 length: 18
V gene: TRBV5-4
clone size: -
D gene: TRBD1

CDR3 DNA: TGTGCCAGCTCACCACCTTCCGGGATTAGCTCCTACGAGCAGTACTTC
CDR3 protein: CASSPPSGISSYEQYF
J gene: TRBJ2-7
CDR3 length: 16
V gene: TRBV18
clone size: -
D gene: -

CDR3 DNA: TGTGCCAGTAGCCCACAGGGGGCGAACACTGAAGCTTTCTTT
CDR3 protein: CASSPQGANTEAFF
J gene: TRBJ1-1
CDR3 length: 14
V gene: TRBV19
clone size: -
D gene: TRBD1

CDR3 DNA: TGTGCCAGCAGTCCCCGGCGGGGGGGAACTAATGAAAAACTGTTTTTT
CDR3 protein: CASSPRRGGTNEKLFF
J gene: TRBJ1-4
CDR3 length: 16
V gene: TRBV28
clone size: once
D gene: -

CDR3 DNA: TGTGCCAGCAGCTTTGGGACAGTCCAAGAGACCCAGTACTTC
CDR3 protein: CASSFGTVQETQYF
J gene: TRBJ2-5
CDR3 length: 14
V gene: TRBV7-9
clone size: once
D gene: TRBD1

CDR3 DNA: TGTGCCAGCAGCCCCAGGAGGGGATCACAAGGCTACACCTTC
CDR3 protein: CASSPRRGSQGYTF
J gene: TRBJ1-2
CDR3 length: 14
V gene: TRBV27
clone size: -
D gene: -

CDR3 DNA: TGCGCCAGCAGCCAAGTCCTTGAGCTTCAGGTTGGGGGCACAGATACGCAGTATTTT
CDR3 protein: CASSQVLELQVGGTDTQYF
J gene: TRBJ2-3
CDR3 length: 19
V gene: TRBV4-1
clone size: -
D gene: -

CDR3 DNA: TGTGCCAGCAGTCACCTATTGGAGGGAGGAGAGGTCAATGAGCAGTTCTTC
CDR3 protein: CASSHLLEGGEVNEQFF
J gene: TRBJ2-1
CDR3 length: 17
V gene: TRBV27
clone size: -
D gene: -

CDR3 DNA: TGTGCCAGCAGGGGACACCCGGGCTACGAGCAGTACTTC
CDR3 protein: CASRGHPGYEQYF
J gene: TRBJ2-7
CDR3 length: 13
V gene: TRBV6-1
clone size: -
D gene: -

CDR3 DNA: TGCGCCAGCAGCTTCCGTCCCGGGGAGCTGTTTTTT
CDR3 protein: CASSFRPGELFF
J gene: TRBJ2-2
CDR3 length: 12
V gene: TRBV5-1
clone size: -
D gene: -

CDR3 DNA: TGTGCCAGCAGCGATAGGGACAGGGCGGTTGGAAACACCATATATTTT
CDR3 protein: CASSDRDRAVGNTIYF
J gene: TRBJ1-3
CDR3 length: 16
V gene: TRBV11-2
clone size: -
D gene: TRBD1

CDR3 DNA: TGCGCCAGCAGCCCGAGGGGGGTCTCGGACAGAAACGAAAAACTGTTTTTT
CDR3 protein: CASSPRGVSDRNEKLFF
J gene: TRBJ1-4
CDR3 length: 17
V gene: TRBV4-3
clone size: -
D gene: -

CDR3 DNA: TGTGCCACCAGCCCACCGGACAGGGGGAACACTGAAGCTTTCTTT
CDR3 protein: CATSPPDRGNTEAFF
J gene: TRBJ1-1
CDR3 length: 15
V gene: TRBV15
clone size: -
D gene: TRBD1

CDR3 DNA: TGTGCCATCAGTGAGTCATCTGGTGACGAGCAGTACTTC
CDR3 protein: CAISESSGDEQYF
J gene: TRBJ2-7
CDR3 length: 13
V gene: TRBV10-3
clone size: -
D gene: -

CDR3 DNA: TGTGCCAGCAGTGAAGGTAGCGGGAAAAACATTCAGTACTTC
CDR3 protein: CASSEGSGKNIQYF
J gene: TRBJ2-4
CDR3 length: 14
V gene: TRBV2
clone size: -
D gene: TRBD2

CDR3 DNA: TGTGCCAGCAGCACGGACAGGGACGAGACTCTCTCTGGGGCCAACGTCCTGACTTTC
CDR3 protein: CASSTDRDETLSGANVLTF
J gene: TRBJ2-6
CDR3 length: 19
V gene: TRBV21-1
clone size: -
D gene: -

CDR3 DNA: TGTGCCATCAGTGGAATTGGAGGGAGGGATACCTACGAGCAGTACTTC
CDR3 protein: CAISGIGGRDTYEQYF
J gene: TRBJ2-7
CDR3 length: 16
V gene: TRBV10-3
clone size: -
D gene: TRBD2

CDR3 DNA: TGTGCCAGCAGCGTAGGGAAGGGCCCCGGCTACGAGCAGTACTTC
CDR3 protein: CASSVGKGPGYEQYF
J gene: TRBJ2-7
CDR3 length: 15
V gene: TRBV9
clone size: -
D gene: -

CDR3 DNA: TGTGCCAGCAGCTTGGTTGTAGCGGGAGACGTTGGCGAGCAGTACTTC
CDR3 protein: CASSLVVAGDVGEQYF
J gene: TRBJ2-7
CDR3 length: 16
V gene: TRBV5-5
clone size: -
D gene: TRBD2

CDR3 DNA: TGCACCAGCAGCCAAGATTCTTGGGGCAGACTAACCTACGAGCAGTACTTC
CDR3 protein: CTSSQDSWGRLTYEQYF
J gene: TRBJ2-7
CDR3 length: 17
V gene: TRBV1
clone size: -
D gene: -